The clone carrying this TCR beta chain has only a few counts. The antigen is unknown. The draw of peripheral blood yielded around 10 milliliters from each donor. The data were obtained in a study of blood T cells in healthy people across ages. Whole-study results and caveats: Observed TCR beta diversity per million T cells went down as age went up. This fall followed a roughly linear course with age. Both naive CD4+ cell counts and diversity were greater in long-lived donors than in aged donors.

A second about 7 to 11 cycle PCR used barcoded and J-beta primers. Per sample, CDR3-containing paired-end reads numbered at least 3 million. MiXCR, run by TCRdb on the 5' RACE reads, gives a single entry per CDR3 protein. The table shows fewer than 900,000 distinct CDR3 sequences, with around 46% occurring only once. Per the germline V gene, CDR1 is SNHLY and CDR2 is FYNNEI. Trimming removed 3 bases at V and 5 bases at J, with 7 bases between. This CDR3 comprises 12 residues. The V call is TRBV2, the J call TRBJ2-5; no clear D gene. The sequenced material came from blood. The source of this sequence is a woman aged 60 to 75 in good health. CDR3 region: CASSDQLETQYF. CDR3 coding DNA: TGTGCCAGCAGTGACCAATTGGAGACCCAGTACTTC.